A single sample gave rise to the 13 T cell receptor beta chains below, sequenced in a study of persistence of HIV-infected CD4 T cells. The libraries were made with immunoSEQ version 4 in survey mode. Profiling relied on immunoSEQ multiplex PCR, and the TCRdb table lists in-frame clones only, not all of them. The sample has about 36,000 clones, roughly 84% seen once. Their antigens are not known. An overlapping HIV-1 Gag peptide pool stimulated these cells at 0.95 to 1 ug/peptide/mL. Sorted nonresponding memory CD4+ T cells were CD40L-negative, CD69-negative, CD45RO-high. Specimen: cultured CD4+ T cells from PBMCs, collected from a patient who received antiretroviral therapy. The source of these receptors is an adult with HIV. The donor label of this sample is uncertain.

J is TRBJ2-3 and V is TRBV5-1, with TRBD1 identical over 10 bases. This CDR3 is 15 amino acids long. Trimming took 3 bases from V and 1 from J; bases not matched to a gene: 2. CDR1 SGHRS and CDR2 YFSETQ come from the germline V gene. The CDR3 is CASSSGTGGTDTQYF. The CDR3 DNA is TGCGCCAGCAGCTCCGGGACAGGGGGCACAGATACGCAGTATTTT.

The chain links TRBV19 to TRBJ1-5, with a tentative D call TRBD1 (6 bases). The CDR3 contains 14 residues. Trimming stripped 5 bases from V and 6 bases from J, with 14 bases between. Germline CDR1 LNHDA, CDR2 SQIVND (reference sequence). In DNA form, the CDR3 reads TGTGCCAGTAGTCGGAAAGGGGGAGTTCAGCCCCAGCATTTT. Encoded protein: CASSRKGGVQPQHF.

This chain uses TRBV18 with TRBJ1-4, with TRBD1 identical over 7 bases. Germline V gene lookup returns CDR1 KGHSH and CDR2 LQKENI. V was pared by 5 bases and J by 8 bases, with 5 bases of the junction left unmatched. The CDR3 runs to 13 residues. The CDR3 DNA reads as TGTGCCAGCTCATCGGGGACAGCCGAAAAACTGTTTTTT. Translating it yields CASSSGTAEKLFF.

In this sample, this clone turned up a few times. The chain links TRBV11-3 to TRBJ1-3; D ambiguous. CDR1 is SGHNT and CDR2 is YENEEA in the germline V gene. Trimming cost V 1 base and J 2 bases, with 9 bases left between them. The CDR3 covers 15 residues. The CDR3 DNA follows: TGTGCCAGCAGCTTAGGCGGGAACGCTGGAAACACCATATATTTT. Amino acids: CASSLGGNAGNTIYF. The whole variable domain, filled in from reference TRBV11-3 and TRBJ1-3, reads EAGVVQSPRYKIIEKKQPVAFWCNPISGHNTLYWYLQNLGQGPELLIRYENEEAVDDSQLPKDRFSAERLKGVDSTLKIQPAELGDSAVYLCASSLGGNAGNTIYFGEGSWLTVV.

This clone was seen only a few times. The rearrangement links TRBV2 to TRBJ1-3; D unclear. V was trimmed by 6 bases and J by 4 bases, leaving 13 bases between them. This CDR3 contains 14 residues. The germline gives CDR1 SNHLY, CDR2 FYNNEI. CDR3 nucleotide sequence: TGTGCCAGCAGCGCCATTGCAACAGGAAACACCATATATTTT. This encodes CASSAIATGNTIYF.

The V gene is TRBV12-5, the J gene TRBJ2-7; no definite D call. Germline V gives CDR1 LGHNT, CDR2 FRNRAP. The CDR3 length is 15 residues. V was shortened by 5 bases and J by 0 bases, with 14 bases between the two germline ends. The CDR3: CASGPGTVSSYEQYF. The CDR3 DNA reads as TGTGCTAGTGGTCCTGGAACAGTCAGCTCCTACGAGCAGTACTTC.

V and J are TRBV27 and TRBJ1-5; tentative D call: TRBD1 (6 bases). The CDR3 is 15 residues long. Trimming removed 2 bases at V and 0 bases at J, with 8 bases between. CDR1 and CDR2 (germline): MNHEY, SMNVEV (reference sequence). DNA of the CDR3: TGTGCCAGCAGTTTAAGGGGGGATAGCAATCAGCCCCAGCATTTT. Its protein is CASSLRGDSNQPQHF.

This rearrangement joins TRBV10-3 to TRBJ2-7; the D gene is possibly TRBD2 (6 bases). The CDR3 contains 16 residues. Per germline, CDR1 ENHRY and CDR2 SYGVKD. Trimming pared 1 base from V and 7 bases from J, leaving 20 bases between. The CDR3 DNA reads TGTGCCATCAGTGAGTTAGGGGACTCCTTCCCGAGTGAGCAGTACTTC. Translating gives CAISELGDSFPSEQYF.

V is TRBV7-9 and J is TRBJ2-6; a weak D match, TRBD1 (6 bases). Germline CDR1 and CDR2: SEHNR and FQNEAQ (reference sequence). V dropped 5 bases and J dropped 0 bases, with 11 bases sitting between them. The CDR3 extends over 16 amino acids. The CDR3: CASSRGGSSGANVLTF. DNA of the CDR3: TGTGCCAGCAGCCGAGGGGGATCCTCTGGGGCCAACGTCCTGACTTTC.

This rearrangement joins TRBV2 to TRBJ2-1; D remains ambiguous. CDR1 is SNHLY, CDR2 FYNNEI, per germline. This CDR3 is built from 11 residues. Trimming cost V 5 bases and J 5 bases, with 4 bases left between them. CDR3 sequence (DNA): TGTGCCAGCAGTCAAGACAATGAGCAGTTCTTC. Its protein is CASSQDNEQFF.

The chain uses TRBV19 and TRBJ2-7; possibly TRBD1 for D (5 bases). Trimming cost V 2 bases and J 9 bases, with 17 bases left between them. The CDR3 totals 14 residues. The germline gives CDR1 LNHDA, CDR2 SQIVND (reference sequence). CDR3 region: CASSISLGQVWQYF. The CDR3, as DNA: TGTGCCAGTAGTATATCCCTTGGACAAGTGTGGCAGTACTTC.

CDR3 sequence reads: CAISESDRANEQFF. Here the CDR3 DNA reads TGTGCCATCAGTGAGTCAGACAGGGCCAATGAGCAGTTCTTC. This chain joins TRBV10-3 and TRBJ2-1, with 7 bases that match TRBD1. Per germline, CDR1 ENHRY and CDR2 SYGVKD. V lost 0 bases to trimming and J lost 6 bases; unmatched junction nucleotides: 2. This CDR3 has 14 amino acids.

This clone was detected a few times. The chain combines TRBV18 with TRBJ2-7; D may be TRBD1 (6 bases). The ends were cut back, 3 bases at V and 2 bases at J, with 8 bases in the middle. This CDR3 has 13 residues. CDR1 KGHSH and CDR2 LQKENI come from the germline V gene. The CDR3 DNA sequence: TGTGCCAGCTCACCGGACAGCCCCTACGAGCAGTACTTC. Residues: CASSPDSPYEQYF. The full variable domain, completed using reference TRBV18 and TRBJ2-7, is NAGVMQNPRHLVRRRGQEARLRCSPMKGHSHVYWYRQLPEEGLKFMVYLQKENIIDESGMPKERFSAEFPKEGPSILRIQQVVRGDSAAYFCASSPDSPYEQYFGPGTRLTVT.